A selection of T cell receptor beta chains follows, all from one sample in a study of blood T cell repertoires in COVID-19. This table comes from immunoSEQ multiplex PCR, and its TCRdb copy is limited to in-frame clones, with some not included. The table has about 200,000 clones, around 87% seen once; the top ten hold approximately 3%. The specimen sequenced was peripheral blood. These receptor sequences come from a man aged 55 to 69 with acute or convalescent COVID-19. Both conserved end residues are part of each CDR3. The D gene is left open where the match is weak. Clone sizes are given selectively: once, few, many, or a class where the clone is expanded.

TRBV28,.,.,TRBJ1-3,TGTGCCAGCGCGACAGGTACCTACTCTGGAAACACCATATATTTT,CASATGTYSGNTIYF
TRBV4-3,.,TRBD2,TRBJ2-6,TGCGCCAGCAGCCAAGGGTTCGGGGGGTCTGGGGCCAACGTCCTGACTTTC,CASSQGFGGSGANVLTF
TRBV15,.,.,TRBJ1-1,TGTGCCACCAGCAGCCCCAGGGCACGCGGTCAAGCTTTCTTT,CATSSPRARGQAFF
TRBV29-1,.,TRBD1,TRBJ2-7,TGCAGCGCCGGGACAGGGCCCTACGAGCAGTACTTC,CSAGTGPYEQYF
TRBV6-2/TRBV6-3,.,.,TRBJ2-2,TGTGCCAGCAGTTACTCTGGGGGGAGAACCGGGGAGCTGTTTTTT,CASSYSGGRTGELFF
TRBV19,.,.,TRBJ1-6,TGTGCCAGTAGTAACTTCGGCGGTTATAATTCACCCCTCCACTTT,CASSNFGGYNSPLHF
TRBV2,.,TRBD1,TRBJ1-6,TGTGCCAGCAGCGGACAGGGGCTGGGTTATAATTCACCCCTCCACTTT,CASSGQGLGYNSPLHF
TRBV5-1,.,TRBD1,TRBJ2-7,TGCGCCAGCAGCCGAATCGGACAGGGAACCTACGAGCAGTACTTC,CASSRIGQGTYEQYF
TRBV7-8,.,TRBD1,TRBJ2-7,TGTGCCAGCACCCGGGACAGGGTTGGAGAGCAGTACTTC,CASTRDRVGEQYF
TRBV7-9,.,TRBD1,TRBJ1-3,TGTGCCAGCAGCCCCTCGTCCGGGACAGCGGGAAACACCATATATTTT,CASSPSSGTAGNTIYF
TRBV3-1/TRBV3-2,.,.,TRBJ2-7,TGTGCCAGCAGCCAAACGGTCATCTCCTACGAGCAGTACTTC,CASSQTVISYEQYF
TRBV3-1/TRBV3-2,.,TRBD2,TRBJ2-3,TGTGCCAGCAGCCTCAGACTAGCGGTAAGAGATACGCAGTATTTT,CASSLRLAVRDTQYF
TRBV24-1,once,TRBD1,TRBJ1-4,TGTGCCACCAGTGAGACAGGGGCGGGCGAAAAACTGTTTTTT,CATSETGAGEKLFF
TRBV27,.,.,TRBJ1-4,TGTGCCAGCAGTTTTATAAGGGGTGTTAATGAAAAACTGTTTTTT,CASSFIRGVNEKLFF
TRBV30,.,TRBD2,TRBJ2-3,TGTGCCTGGAAGTGGAGTAGCGGGACAGATACGCAGTATTTT,CAWKWSSGTDTQYF
TRBV5-1,.,.,TRBJ2-3,TGCGCCAGCAGCTTGGGTCGGGGTGGGACAGATACGCAGTATTTT,CASSLGRGGTDTQYF
TRBV19,.,.,TRBJ1-1,TGTGCCAGTAGCACCCAGTTCCCTGAAGCTTTCTTT,CASSTQFPEAFF
TRBV5-1,.,TRBD1,TRBJ1-5,TGCGCCAGCAGCGAGGGACAGGGGGCAAATCAGCCCCAGCATTTT,CASSEGQGANQPQHF
TRBV11-2,.,TRBD1,TRBJ1-5,TGTGCCAGCAGCGGCGGGACAGGGGAGGGTCAGCCCCAGCATTTT,CASSGGTGEGQPQHF
TRBV24-1,.,TRBD1,TRBJ1-4,TGTGCCACCATAGTTAACAGGGGTAACCCGTGGCGTAATGAAAAACTGTTTTTT,CATIVNRGNPWRNEKLFF
TRBV19,.,TRBD1,TRBJ1-1,TGTGCCAGTAGTACCGGGGACAGAATGAACACTGAAGCTTTCTTT,CASSTGDRMNTEAFF
TRBV19,.,.,TRBJ1-5,TGTGCCAGTAGTATAGACAGGGGAAACAATCGGCCCCAGCATTTT,CASSIDRGNNRPQHF
TRBV27,.,.,TRBJ1-2,TGTGCCAGCAGTTCCGCCGGGGGGATCTATGGCTACACCTTC,CASSSAGGIYGYTF
TRBV5-1,.,TRBD2,TRBJ2-5,TGCGCCAGCAGCTTCGAGGCTAGCGGGGGGGAGACCCAGTACTTC,CASSFEASGGETQYF
TRBV11-1,.,.,TRBJ2-7,TGTGCCAGCAGCTTAGCCTGGCCCTACGAGCAGTACTTC,CASSLAWPYEQYF